The 31 T cell receptor beta chains listed next were all sequenced from one sample in a study of blood T cell repertoires in COVID-19. The data were produced by immunoSEQ multiplex PCR, yet TCRdb's version contains in-frame clones alone and is incomplete. The data hold 85,000 to 90,000 clones, with roughly 89% observed a single time. The source material was peripheral blood. Receptor source: a woman older than 75 with active COVID-19.

The chain combines TRBV18 with TRBJ2-3, with D possibly matching TRBD2 (5 bases). The CDR3 has 13 amino acids. The germline V gene encodes CDR1 KGHSH and CDR2 LQKENI. Trimming left V 2 bases short and J 6 bases short, with 9 bases between. Here the CDR3 reads CASSPGREDTQYF. The CDR3 DNA sequence: TGTGCCAGCTCACCAGGTAGGGAGGATACGCAGTATTTT.

The chain links TRBV6-2 or TRBV6-3 to TRBJ2-3; 12 bases line up with TRBD1. Trimming cost V 4 bases and J 3 bases; bases outside gene matches: 5. Per the germline V gene, CDR1 is MNHEY and CDR2 is SVGEGT. The length of the CDR3 is 16 residues. CDR3 DNA: TGTGCCAGCAGTTGGGGACAGGGGGCGAGGACAGATACGCAGTATTTT. Encoded protein: CASSWGQGARTDTQYF.

V usage is TRBV13 and J usage is TRBJ1-2; D gene unclear. This CDR3 has 14 amino acids. CDR1 is PRHDT, CDR2 FYEKMQ, per germline (reference sequence). Trimming stripped 3 bases from V and 3 bases from J, with 11 bases between. The CDR3 sequence is CASSLRDSYYGYTF. CDR3 bases: TGTGCCAGCAGCTTGCGCGATTCATACTATGGCTACACCTTC.

This chain uses TRBV12-3 or TRBV12-4 with TRBJ2-7, with D possibly TRBD1 on 5 matching bases. Deletions cut 5 bases from V and 5 bases from J, with 10 bases between. There are 12 residues in the CDR3. CDR3 amino acids: CASSPREDEQYF. The CDR3 region has the DNA TGTGCCAGCAGTCCCAGGGAAGACGAGCAGTACTTC.

This chain links TRBV18 with TRBJ2-1; 10 nucleotides agree with TRBD1. The CDR3 runs to 15 residues. Germline V gene data show CDR1 as KGHSH and CDR2 as LQKENI. The ends lost 3 bases at V and 6 bases at J; junction bases unmatched: 5. The CDR3 DNA reads TGTGCCAGCTCACCCGGGACAGGGGTTTTCAATGAGCAGTTCTTC. It translates to CASSPGTGVFNEQFF.

The CDR3 reads CSVEQGEIGTEAFF. The DNA of the CDR3 is TGCAGCGTAGAACAGGGGGAGATTGGCACTGAAGCTTTCTTT. This chain links TRBV29-1 with TRBJ1-1; 8 bases align to TRBD1. V was clipped by 6 bases and J by 4 bases; unmatched bases: 10. CDR1 and CDR2 (germline): SQVTM, ANQGSEA. The CDR3 runs to 14 residues.

The genes are TRBV2 and TRBJ2-3; tentatively, D is TRBD1 (5 bases). The CDR3 sequence is 14 residues long. V shed 1 base and J shed 5 bases, with 10 bases lying between them. Germline lookup yields CDR1 SNHLY and CDR2 FYNNEI. The chain's CDR3 is CASSEVTVQDTQYF. As DNA, the CDR3 is TGTGCCAGCAGTGAAGTGACAGTACAAGATACGCAGTATTTT.

V and J are TRBV28 and TRBJ2-2; 8 positions match TRBD2. Per germline, CDR1 MDHEN and CDR2 SYDVKM. The CDR3 runs to 18 residues. The V segment lost 6 bases and the J segment 4 bases; nucleotides outside the gene matches: 16. In DNA form, the CDR3 reads TGTGCCAGCAGCTTAGGACTAGCATCAACTCGGGGCACCGGGGAGCTGTTTTTT. Amino acid sequence: CASSLGLASTRGTGELFF.

J is TRBJ1-3 and V is TRBV6-2 or TRBV6-3; D remains ambiguous. Trimming removed 5 bases at V and 0 bases at J, with 11 bases between. This CDR3 region has 15 residues. Germline V gives CDR1 MNHEY, CDR2 SVGEGT. CDR3 nucleotide sequence: TGTGCCAGCAGTAACGGAGTATTCTCTGGAAACACCATATATTTT. Translated: CASSNGVFSGNTIYF.

The chain recombines TRBV27 with TRBJ2-3, with 7 bases that match TRBD2. CDR1 MNHEY and CDR2 SMNVEV come from the germline V gene (reference sequence). Losses at the gene ends were 7 bases for V and 2 bases for J; bases not matched to a gene: 9. The CDR3 length is 15 residues. The CDR3 DNA reads TGTGCCAGCAAGAAGACTAGCAGATACACAGATACGCAGTATTTT. Residues: CASKKTSRYTDTQYF.

V gene TRBV5-1 combines with J gene TRBJ2-3; no definite D call. V was clipped by 2 bases and J by 2 bases, with 9 bases between them. The CDR3 has 14 residues. The germline gives CDR1 SGHRS, CDR2 YFSETQ. The CDR3 sequence: CASSLPPNTDTQYF. The CDR3 nucleotides are TGCGCCAGCAGCTTACCTCCTAACACAGATACGCAGTATTTT.

The rearrangement joins TRBV19 to TRBJ2-3; 9 bases align to TRBD2. V was clipped by 6 bases and J by 1 base; unmatched bases: 11. CDR1 and CDR2 (germline): LNHDA, SQIVND (reference sequence). The CDR3 sequence is 17 residues long. Written as DNA, the CDR3 is TGTGCCAGTAGCCCGGCCTCTAGCGGGGTGGGCACAGATACGCAGTATTTT. Amino acids: CASSPASSGVGTDTQYF.

This clone was seen just once. The rearrangement joins TRBV12-3 or TRBV12-4 to TRBJ2-7; D uncertain. The V gene lost 5 bases and the J gene lost 5 bases, with 13 bases spanning the gap. The CDR3 extends over 13 amino acids. The CDR3, as DNA: TGTGCCAGCAGTCCCCCAGGTCCGCACGAGCAGTACTTC. It codes for CASSPPGPHEQYF.

The chain has TRBV19 and TRBJ1-5; 8 positions agree with TRBD1. The CDR3 consists of 16 residues. The junction had 5 bases not matched to a gene; V was cut back by 1 base and J by 3 bases. Germline V CDR1 and CDR2: LNHDA, SQIVND (reference sequence). Here the CDR3 reads CASSIATGAYNQPQHF. CDR3 in DNA: TGTGCCAGTAGTATAGCGACAGGGGCCTACAATCAGCCCCAGCATTTT. The whole variable domain, remainder taken from reference TRBV19 and TRBJ1-5, is DGGITQSPKYLFRKEGQNVTLSCEQNLNHDAMYWYRQDPGQGLRLIYYSQIVNDFQKGDIAEGYSVSREKKESFPLTVTSAQKNPTAFYLCASSIATGAYNQPQHFGDGTRLSIL.

J is TRBJ2-3 and V is TRBV5-8; 10 positions agree with TRBD1. The CDR3 totals 15 residues. J was trimmed by 0 bases and V by 6 bases; bases with no gene match: 4. Germline CDR1 is SGHTS and CDR2 is YDEGEE. The CDR3 here is CASNDRGRSTDTQYF. As DNA, the CDR3 is TGTGCCAGCAACGACAGGGGGCGAAGCACAGATACGCAGTATTTT. Filled out from reference TRBV5-8 and TRBJ2-3, the complete variable domain reads EAGVTQSPTHLIKTRGQQATLRCSPISGHTSVYWYQQALGLGLQFLLWYDEGEERNRGNFPPRFSGRQFPNYSSELNVNALELEDSALYLCASNDRGRSTDTQYFGPGTRLTVL.

V is TRBV28 and J is TRBJ1-1, with D maybe TRBD1 (5 bases). The CDR3 consists of 15 residues. Germline V gene data show CDR1 as MDHEN and CDR2 as SYDVKM. Trimming took off 3 bases at V and 4 bases at J, with 15 bases between the two ends. This chain's CDR3 is CASSLGGGIGTEAFF. CDR3 coding DNA: TGTGCCAGCAGTTTGGGCGGGGGTATTGGCACTGAAGCTTTCTTT. The variable domain in full, completed from reference TRBV28 and TRBJ1-1, reads DVKVTQSSRYLVKRTGEKVFLECVQDMDHENMFWYRQDPGLGLRLIYFSYDVKMKEKGDIPEGYSVSREKKERFSLILESASTNQTSMYLCASSLGGGIGTEAFFGQGTRLTVV.

The CDR3 coding sequence is TGTGCCAGCAGCTTGGGGGGACACCTTGGGACTGAAGCTTTCTTT. It is translated as CASSLGGHLGTEAFF. This sequence joins TRBV5-4 and TRBJ1-1, with D possibly being TRBD1 (6 bases). The V gene lost 0 bases and the J gene lost 5 bases, with 14 bases spanning the gap. Germline V gene sequence: CDR1 SGHNT, CDR2 YYREEE (reference sequence). The CDR3 totals 15 residues. Using reference TRBV5-4 and TRBJ1-1 for the parts outside the CDR3, the full variable domain is ETGVTQSPTHLIKTRGQQVTLRCSSQSGHNTVSWYQQALGQGPQFIFQYYREEENGRGNFPPRFSGLQFPNYSSELNVNALELDDSALYLCASSLGGHLGTEAFFGQGTRLTVV.

J is TRBJ2-7 and V is TRBV4-3; TRBD2 aligns across 10 bases. With V trimmed by 1 base and J by 4 bases, 1 base remained unmatched. The CDR3 is made up of 14 amino acids. The germline V gene has CDR1 LGHNA and CDR2 YSLEER. CDR3 bases: TGCGCCAGCAGCCAAGGGACTAGCGGATACGAGCAGTACTTC. Amino acid sequence: CASSQGTSGYEQYF.

This chain joins TRBV30 and TRBJ1-5; D is unresolved. The germline CDR1 and CDR2 sequences are GTSNPN and SVGIG (reference sequence). Trimming cost V 4 bases and J 5 bases, with 12 bases left between them. The CDR3 has 13 amino acids. CDR3 nucleotide sequence: TGTGCCTGGAACCCCCGAGCGGATCAGCCCCAGCATTTT. Its protein is CAWNPRADQPQHF.

This clone has just a few counts. The V gene is TRBV6-1, the J gene TRBJ1-6, with D possibly being TRBD1 (5 bases). Germline CDR1 reads MNHNS; CDR2 reads SASEGT. This CDR3 has 15 residues. The germline V and J ends were trimmed by 1 base and 9 bases, with 13 bases remaining between them. CDR3 DNA sequence: TGTGCCAGCAGTGAAGGACAGCCTCGCGCTTCACCCCTCCACTTT. Its translation: CASSEGQPRASPLHF.

The chain has TRBV12-3 or TRBV12-4 and TRBJ1-5; D uncertain. The CDR3 is made up of 13 amino acids. Between the trimmed V and J ends, which lost 5 bases and 6 bases, there was a span of 11 bases. This CDR3 is CASSPSLFQPQHF. The CDR3 DNA reads TGTGCCAGCAGTCCAAGCCTTTTTCAGCCCCAGCATTTT.

The chain joins TRBV2 to TRBJ2-7; maybe TRBD1 (6 bases). Germline assignment: CDR1 SNHLY and CDR2 FYNNEI. The CDR3 totals 12 residues. V was shortened by 5 bases and J by 5 bases, with 10 bases between the two germline ends. The CDR3: CASSHRVNEQYF. The CDR3 nucleotides read TGTGCCAGCAGTCACAGGGTCAACGAGCAGTACTTC. Together with reference TRBV2 and TRBJ2-7, the CDR3 gives the full variable domain: EPEVTQTPSHQVTQMGQEVILRCVPISNHLYFYWYRQILGQKVEFLVSFYNNEISEKSEIFDDQFSVERPDGSNFTLKIRSTKLEDSAMYFCASSHRVNEQYFGPGTRLTVT.

V usage is TRBV4-1 and J usage is TRBJ1-2, with D tentatively TRBD1 (5 bases). The CDR3 has 13 amino acids. The V and J ends lost 4 bases and 2 bases respectively, with 8 bases between them. Germline V gene lookup returns CDR1 MGHRA and CDR2 YSYEKL. In DNA form, the CDR3 reads TGCGCCAGCAGCCGCGACAGAAACTATGGCTACACCTTC. Translating it yields CASSRDRNYGYTF.

The chain is built from TRBV11-2 and TRBJ2-7, with D unresolved. The CDR3 sequence is 15 residues long. From germline, CDR1 is SGHAT and CDR2 FQNNGV. V lost 1 base and J lost 4, with 14 bases in between. As DNA, the CDR3 is TGTGCCAGCAGCTTAGGGTCGGAGTCCTTTTACGAGCAGTACTTC. Translated, it gives CASSLGSESFYEQYF.

The rearrangement joins TRBV6-6 to TRBJ1-2; 7 nucleotides match TRBD1. V gave up 8 bases and J gave up 1 base; unmatched junction bases: 7. The CDR3 contains 14 residues. In germline, CDR1 is MNHNY, CDR2 SVGAGI (reference sequence). The CDR3 loop is CASEDRSLNYGYTF. For the CDR3, the DNA is TGTGCCAGCGAGGACAGGAGCCTTAACTATGGCTACACCTTC.

This clone has only a few counts. The V and J genes are TRBV7-9 and TRBJ1-5, with D uncertain. Germline lookup yields CDR1 SEHNR and CDR2 FQNEAQ (reference sequence). The CDR3 runs to 14 residues. V was clipped by 7 bases and J by 4 bases, with 14 bases between them. CDR3 sequence reads: CASTIGEMNQPQHF. In DNA form, the CDR3 reads TGTGCCAGCACCATCGGGGAGATGAATCAGCCCCAGCATTTT.

The V gene is TRBV28, the J gene TRBJ2-7; D unclear. Looked up from germline, CDR1 is MDHEN and CDR2 is SYDVKM. Trimming left V 6 bases short and J 4 bases short, with 22 bases between. The CDR3 sequence is 16 residues long. The chain's CDR3 is CASSSPRRGLRYEQYF. CDR3 nucleotides: TGTGCCAGCAGCTCCCCGCGGCGAGGTCTTCGGTACGAGCAGTACTTC.

The chain employs TRBV15 and TRBJ2-7; tentative D call: TRBD2 (6 bases). Trimming shortened V by 1 base and J by 5 bases, and 12 bases separated the two germline ends. CDR3 length: 14 residues. CDR1 LNHNV and CDR2 YYDKDF come from the germline V gene (reference sequence). The CDR3 region has the DNA TGTGCCACCAGCAGAGGTCTAGCGTTCAACGAGCAGTACTTC. It specifies CATSRGLAFNEQYF.

A single count supports this clone. The chain has TRBV6-5 and TRBJ2-2, with 8 bases matching TRBD1. Germline V gene sequence: CDR1 MNHEY, CDR2 SVGAGI. With V trimmed by 6 bases and J by 0 bases, 3 bases remained unmatched. This CDR3 is built from 15 residues. CDR3: CASSQTGANTGELFF. The CDR3 bases are TGTGCCAGCAGCCAGACAGGGGCGAACACCGGGGAGCTGTTTTTT.

This clone was counted between two and nine times. The chain couples TRBV7-8 to TRBJ1-5, with unresolved D. V was cut by 6 bases and J by 4 bases, with 10 bases left in between. This CDR3 region has 13 residues. Germline-derived CDR1 and CDR2 are SGHVS and FQNEAQ. CDR3 bases: TGTGCCAGCAGTCAAGACGGGAATCAGCCCCAGCATTTT. Protein product: CASSQDGNQPQHF.

The chain employs TRBV18 and TRBJ2-7; 11 bases line up with TRBD2. V gave up 1 base and J gave up 6 bases; unmatched junction bases: 8. CDR3 length: 16 amino acids. Germline loops: CDR1 KGHSH, CDR2 LQKENI. The CDR3 DNA reads TGTGCCAGCTCACCACAGTTCACTAGCGGGAGTTTCGAGCAGTACTTC. Its protein product is CASSPQFTSGSFEQYF.